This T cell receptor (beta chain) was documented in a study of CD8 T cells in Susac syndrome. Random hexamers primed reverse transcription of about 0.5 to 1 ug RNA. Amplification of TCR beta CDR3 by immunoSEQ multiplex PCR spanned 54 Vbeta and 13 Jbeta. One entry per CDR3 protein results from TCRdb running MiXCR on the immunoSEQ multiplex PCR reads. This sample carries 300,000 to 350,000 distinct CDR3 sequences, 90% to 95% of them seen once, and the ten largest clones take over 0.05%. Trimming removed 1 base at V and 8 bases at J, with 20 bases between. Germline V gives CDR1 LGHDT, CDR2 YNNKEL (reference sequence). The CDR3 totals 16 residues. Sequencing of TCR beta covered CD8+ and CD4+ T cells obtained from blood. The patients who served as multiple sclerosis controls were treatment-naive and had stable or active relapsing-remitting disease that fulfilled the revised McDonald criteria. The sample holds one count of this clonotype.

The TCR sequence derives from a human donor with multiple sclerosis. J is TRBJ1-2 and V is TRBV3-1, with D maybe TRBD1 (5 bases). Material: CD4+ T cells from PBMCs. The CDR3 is CASSQGAGNARRGYTF. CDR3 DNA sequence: TGTGCCAGCAGCCAAGGTGCAGGGAATGCCAGGAGAGGCTACACCTTC.